This TCR beta chain was recorded in a study of blood T cell repertoires in COVID-19. Study information: In each case, the material was cDNA or gDNA derived from T cells, B-cell-depleted T cells, or PBMCs.

This clone has more than one count but fewer than ten. The Seattle patients, enrolled during active infection, were followed longitudinally. The J segment lost 12 bases and the V segment lost 0 bases, leaving 7 bases of the junction unmatched. The CDR3 covers 15 residues. Germline assignment: CDR1 SGHRS and CDR2 YFSETQ. How the authors handled the data: Reference gene primer amplification gave nucleated cell count estimates. This table comes from immunoSEQ multiplex PCR, and its TCRdb copy is limited to in-frame clones, with some not included. Clone size and V and J calls were adopted from that table, with D and trimming inferred from the DNA. The repertoire holds approximately 79,000 clones, with roughly 80% as singletons.

The sequence was collected from a man aged 45 to 65 with COVID-19, enrolled during active disease. The sequencing sample was made of peripheral blood. This rearrangement joins TRBV5-1 to TRBJ2-1, with 12 nucleotides matching TRBD1. This CDR3 is CASSLEGQGAPGQFF. CDR3 in DNA: TGCGCCAGCAGCTTGGAGGGACAGGGGGCTCCGGGGCAGTTCTTC.